These 3 T cell receptor beta chains came from one sample sequenced in a study of T-cell reconstitution after alpha-beta-depleted transplantation in children (dated by TCRdb to 2016 to 2018). Sample treatment or condition, as interpreted from the label and publication: allogeneic hematopoietic cell transplantation with graft depleted of TCRalphabeta T cells and CD19 B cells. Library preparation was by PCR. Sequencing was performed on an Illumina HiSeq 2500. TCR libraries were prepared with molecular barcoding, using unique molecular identifiers to normalize TCRbeta repertoire quantification. The public reads were quality trimmed at Q25 with fastp and then assembled into clones with MiXCR by TCRdb, keeping productive beta chains. Merged by CDR3 protein, the rows form single entries marked with the most common genes and DNA. Within this sample are 800,000 to 1,000,000 distinct CDR3 sequences, with roughly 31% of them counted one time only. The biggest ten clones account for about 28% of the sample.

The specimen was PBMCs, mostly from graft donor cells, collected 360 days after TCRalphabeta/CD19-depleted stem cell transplant. The receptors here all came from a boy in the first two years of life who had a stem cell transplant for SCID, so the T cells may come from the graft donor.

There are a few counts of this clonotype. The chain uses TRBV6-5 and TRBJ2-1; TRBD2 aligns across 11 bases. The germline gives CDR1 MNHEY, CDR2 SVGAGI. V lost 2 bases, J lost 6 bases, and 12 bases stayed unmatched. This CDR3 contains 18 residues. CDR3: CASSYRMKIAGGANEQFF. CDR3 nucleotides: TGTGCCAGCAGTTACCGAATGAAAATAGCGGGGGGGGCCAATGAGCAGTTCTTC.

This chain links TRBV4-2 with TRBJ2-7, with 7 bases matching TRBD1. Germline CDR1 is LGHNA and CDR2 is YNFKEQ. V trimming: 0 bases; J trimming: 1 base; junction bases outside the gene matches: 3. This CDR3 has 15 amino acids. The CDR3 region is CASSQEGRGSYEQYF. In DNA form, the CDR3 reads TGTGCCAGCAGCCAAGAGGGCAGGGGGTCCTACGAGCAGTACTTC.

The V call is TRBV4-2, the J call TRBJ2-2; 8 bases are shared with TRBD2. The V gene end was trimmed by 2 bases and the J gene end by 6 bases; junction bases not matched to a gene: 11. Germline CDR1 and CDR2: LGHNA and YNFKEQ. The CDR3 has 17 residues. This CDR3 reads CASSQREGGTDAGELFF. The CDR3 DNA sequence: TGTGCCAGCAGCCAACGGGAGGGGGGGACCGACGCCGGGGAGCTGTTTTTT.